This T cell receptor (beta chain) is drawn from a study of blood T cells in healthy people across ages. Next came a second PCR, run for about 6 to 11 cycles, which used a sample-barcoded 5' primer along with a J-beta primer mix. A minimum of 3 million CDR3-containing paired-end reads was obtained for each sample. TCRdb ran MiXCR on the 5' RACE reads and lists one entry per CDR3 protein. Of 750,000 to 850,000 distinct CDR3 sequences listed, roughly 25% were seen once; the top ten hold 3% to 4%. Germline V gene sequence: CDR1 MNHEY, CDR2 SMNVEV (reference sequence). This CDR3 is built from 12 residues. The V segment lost 5 bases and the J segment 12 bases; nucleotides outside the gene matches: 7. This clonotype was counted between two and nine times. Its antigen is unidentified. Study-level findings and limits: Strong correlation linked observed beta diversity and percent naive T cells.

Separately, the same data were catalogued under a study of T cells of mothers and their children. That investigation notes: Primer M1S, used in the second PCR, introduced sample barcodes and 2-4 random nucleotides.

Sequenced material: blood. This receptor was obtained from a boy aged 5 to 17 in good health. V and J are TRBV27 and TRBJ2-1; 7 positions match TRBD1. CDR3 in DNA: TGTGCCAGCAGTCCTCGACAGGGTAGGCAGTTCTTC. Amino acid sequence: CASSPRQGRQFF.